This entry describes one T cell receptor (beta chain). Its antigen remains unknown. This entry belongs to a study of spatial heterogeneity in lung cancer. Whole-study context: Consistently, beta-chain sequences turned up in larger numbers than alpha-chain sequences did. Study outcomes and limitations: Tumor mutation counts were tracked by expanded intratumoral alpha and beta TCR counts. Regional and ubiquitous nonsynonymous mutations were tracked by counts of regional and ubiquitous expanded TCRs, respectively.

Using its own MiXCR run on the 5' RACE reads, TCRdb lists one record per CDR3 protein. The sample has around 1,200 distinct CDR3 sequences, 30% seen once; the top ten hold roughly 21%. Germline loops: CDR1 SNHLY, CDR2 FYNNEI. This CDR3 has 13 residues. V dropped 11 bases and J dropped 2 bases, with 16 bases sitting between them. The sample's time point: sample taken at primary tumor resection. Sequenced material: lung tumor tissue, taken at surgery. The rearrangement links TRBV2 to TRBJ2-7; D is tentatively TRBD1 or TRBD2 (5 bases each). The sequence came from a male donor with early-stage non-small cell lung cancer. CDR3 region: CAWGRGTTYEQYF. The DNA of the CDR3 is TGTGCCTGGGGGAGAGGTACAACCTACGAGCAGTACTTC.